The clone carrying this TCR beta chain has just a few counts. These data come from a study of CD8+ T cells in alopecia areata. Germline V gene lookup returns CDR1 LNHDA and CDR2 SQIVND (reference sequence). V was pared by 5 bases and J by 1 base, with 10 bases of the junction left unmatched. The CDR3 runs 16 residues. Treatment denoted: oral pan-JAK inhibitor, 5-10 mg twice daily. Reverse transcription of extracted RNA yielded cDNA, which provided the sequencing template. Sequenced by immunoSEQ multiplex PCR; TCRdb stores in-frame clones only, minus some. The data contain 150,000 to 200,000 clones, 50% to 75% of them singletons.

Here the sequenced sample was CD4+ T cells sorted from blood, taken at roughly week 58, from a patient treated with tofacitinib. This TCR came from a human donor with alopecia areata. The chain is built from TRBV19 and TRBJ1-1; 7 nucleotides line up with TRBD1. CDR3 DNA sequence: TGTGCCAGTAGTCCTAGGGGGCGAAGCGAGAACACTGAAGCTTTCTTT. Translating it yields CASSPRGRSENTEAFF. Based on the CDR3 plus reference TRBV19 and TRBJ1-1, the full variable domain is DGGITQSPKYLFRKEGQNVTLSCEQNLNHDAMYWYRQDPGQGLRLIYYSQIVNDFQKGDIAEGYSVSREKKESFPLTVTSAQKNPTAFYLCASSPRGRSENTEAFFGQGTRLTVV.